This paragraph covers one T cell receptor (beta chain) sequence. Antigen: not known. Germline V lookup: CDR1 SEHNR, CDR2 FQNEAQ (reference sequence). V shed 5 bases and J shed 1 base, with 20 bases lying between them. This CDR3 is built from 17 residues. The data stem from a study of CD8 T cells in Susac syndrome. Notes on the study in general: Repertoires of Susac syndrome CD4+ T cells lacked clonal expansion. As the study acknowledged, the number of individuals in its TCR sequencing and HLA analysis was relatively small.

Reverse transcription of 0.5 to 1 ug RNA was carried out with random hexamers. Each CDR3 protein gets one entry after TCRdb re-called the immunoSEQ multiplex PCR reads with MiXCR. The sample has some 68,000 distinct CDR3 sequences, roughly 93% seen once. The diagnostic criteria for definite or probable disease, as recently defined, were met by the patients with Susac syndrome. While CD8+ and CD4+ T cells were isolated negatively, TEMRA cells were enriched by FACS. Source material: CD4+ T cells from PBMCs. The rearrangement links TRBV7-9 to TRBJ1-1; D not resolved. This receptor was taken from a human donor with Susac syndrome. CDR3 DNA sequence: TGTGCCAGCAGCAAATTTTCCTTACTTACCCCGAACACTGAAGCTTTCTTT. This sequence encodes CASSKFSLLTPNTEAFF.